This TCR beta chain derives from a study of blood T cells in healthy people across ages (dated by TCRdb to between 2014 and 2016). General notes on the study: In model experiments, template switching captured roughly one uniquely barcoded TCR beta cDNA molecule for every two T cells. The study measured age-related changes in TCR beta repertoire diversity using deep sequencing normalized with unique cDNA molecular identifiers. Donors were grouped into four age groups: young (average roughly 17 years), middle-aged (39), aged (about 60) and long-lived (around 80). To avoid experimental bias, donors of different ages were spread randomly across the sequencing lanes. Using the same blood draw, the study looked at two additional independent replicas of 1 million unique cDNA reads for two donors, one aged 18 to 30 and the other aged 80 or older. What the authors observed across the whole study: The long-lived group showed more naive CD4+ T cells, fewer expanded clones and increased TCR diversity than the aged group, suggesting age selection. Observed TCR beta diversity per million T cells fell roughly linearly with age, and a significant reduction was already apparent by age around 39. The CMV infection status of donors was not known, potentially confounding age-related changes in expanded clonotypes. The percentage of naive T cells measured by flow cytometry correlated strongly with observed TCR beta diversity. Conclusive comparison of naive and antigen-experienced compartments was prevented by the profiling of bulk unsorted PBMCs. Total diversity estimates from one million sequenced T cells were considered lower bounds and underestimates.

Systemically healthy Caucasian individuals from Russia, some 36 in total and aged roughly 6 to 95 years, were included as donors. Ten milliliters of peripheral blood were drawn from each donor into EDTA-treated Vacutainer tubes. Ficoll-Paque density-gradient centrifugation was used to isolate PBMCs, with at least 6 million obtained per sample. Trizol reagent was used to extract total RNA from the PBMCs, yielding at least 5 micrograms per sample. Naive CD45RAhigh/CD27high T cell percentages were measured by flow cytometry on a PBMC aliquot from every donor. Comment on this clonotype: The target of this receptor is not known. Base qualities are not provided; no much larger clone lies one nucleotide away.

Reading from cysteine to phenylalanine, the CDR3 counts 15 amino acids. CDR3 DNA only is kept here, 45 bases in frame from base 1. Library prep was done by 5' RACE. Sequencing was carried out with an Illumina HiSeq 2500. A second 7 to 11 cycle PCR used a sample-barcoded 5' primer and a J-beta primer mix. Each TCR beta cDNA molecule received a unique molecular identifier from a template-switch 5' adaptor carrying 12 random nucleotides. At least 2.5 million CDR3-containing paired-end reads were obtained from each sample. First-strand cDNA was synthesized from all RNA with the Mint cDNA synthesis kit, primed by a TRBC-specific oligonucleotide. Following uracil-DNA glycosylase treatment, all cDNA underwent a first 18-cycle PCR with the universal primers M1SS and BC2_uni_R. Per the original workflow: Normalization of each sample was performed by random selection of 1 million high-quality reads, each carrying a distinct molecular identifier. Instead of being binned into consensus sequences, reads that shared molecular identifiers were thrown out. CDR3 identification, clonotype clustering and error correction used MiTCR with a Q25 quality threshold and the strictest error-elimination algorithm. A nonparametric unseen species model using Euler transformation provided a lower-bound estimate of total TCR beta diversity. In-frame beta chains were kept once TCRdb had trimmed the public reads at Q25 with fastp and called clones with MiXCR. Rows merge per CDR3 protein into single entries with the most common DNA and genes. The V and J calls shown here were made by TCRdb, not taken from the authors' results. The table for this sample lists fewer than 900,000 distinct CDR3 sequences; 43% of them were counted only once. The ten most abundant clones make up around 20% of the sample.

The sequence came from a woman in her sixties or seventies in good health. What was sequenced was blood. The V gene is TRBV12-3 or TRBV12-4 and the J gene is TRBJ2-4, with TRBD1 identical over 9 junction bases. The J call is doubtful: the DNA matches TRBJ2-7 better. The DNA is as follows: TGTGCCAGCAGAGGGACAGGGTCTCAGACCTACGAGCAGTACTTC. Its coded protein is CASRGTGSQTYEQYF.